This TCR beta chain was observed in a study of read filtering for tumor transcriptome and immune sequencing. Study overall: The cohort had some 16 men and 14 women aged roughly 47 to 85, mean roughly 71 years. DNase treatment preceded whole-transcriptome library preparation.

The germline gives CDR1 SGHNT, CDR2 YYREEE (reference sequence). This CDR3 has 13 amino acids. V trimming: 6 bases; J trimming: 1 base; junction bases outside the gene matches: 3. The library was built from about 400 ng RNA with molecular barcoded adaptors for alpha/delta and beta/gamma chains. MiXCR, applied by TCRdb to the reads, yields one record per CDR3 protein. The repertoire includes 55,000 to 60,000 distinct CDR3 sequences, roughly 12% of them detected once, and under 20% sits in the top ten. This clonotype was recorded at least ten times. Its target is unknown. General observations from the study: IR-seq captured clonotypes deeper and more reliably than RNA-seq.

The sequenced sample was a population of CD138-negative cells sorted from bone marrow. The V gene is TRBV5-4, the J gene TRBJ2-7, with 8 bases aligning to TRBD1. The receptor was derived from a donor at least 40 years old with multiple myeloma. The DNA of the CDR3 is TGTGCCAGCACCGGGACAGGATCCTACGAGCAGTACTTC. Translating gives CASTGTGSYEQYF.